The entry below describes one TCR beta chain. Its matching antigen is unknown. Clones were read by immunoSEQ multiplex PCR, and TCRdb kept only the in-frame ones, dropping some. Here the sample spans 150,000 to 200,000 clones, approximately 93% being singletons. V trimming: 4 bases; J trimming: 0 bases; junction bases outside the gene matches: 5. The CDR3 contains 15 residues. Germline lookup yields CDR1 MDHEN and CDR2 SYDVKM. This entry is derived from a study of T cell responses to AZD1222 COVID-19 vaccine. Study-wide results and limits: An increase in Spike-specific TCR breadth and depth was observed after two AZD1222 doses. Samples come after the peak T cell response, not at day 14.

The sequences come from peripheral blood, collected 28 days after the second AZD1222 dose. This receptor was identified in an adult who received the AZD1222 COVID-19 vaccine. This rearrangement joins TRBV28 to TRBJ1-1, with 7 bases matching TRBD1. CDR3 DNA: TGTGCCAGCAGTTCGACAGGGAGCGTGAACACTGAAGCTTTCTTT. Residues: CASSSTGSVNTEAFF.